These 23 T cell receptor beta chains originate from one sample sequenced in a study of T cell clonotyping in hematopoietic cell transplantation. Clones were read by immunoSEQ multiplex PCR, and TCRdb kept only the in-frame ones, dropping some. The table records some 9,600 clones, 45% to 55% of them present only once. Sequencing used peripheral blood mononuclear cells, obtained 100 days after allogeneic stem cell transplant. All receptors come from a female patient aged 50-65 years who had an allogeneic stem cell transplant from an unrelated donor, so the T cells may come from the graft donor. Some clones in this sample may be carry-over from other donors' samples.

This clone was detected once. V usage is TRBV4-3 and J usage is TRBJ2-7, with TRBD2 as a possible D gene (5 bases). The CDR3 covers 15 residues. Germline values: CDR1 LGHNA, CDR2 YSLEER. Trimming took off 0 bases at V and 5 bases at J, with 14 bases between the two ends. CDR3 nucleotide sequence: TGCGCCAGCAGCCAAGATCTCGATTACGGGAACGAGCAGTACTTC. As protein: CASSQDLDYGNEQYF.

V gene TRBV5-8 combines with J gene TRBJ2-5; 8 nucleotides match TRBD2. The better agreement between TRBJ2-7 and the DNA end casts doubt on the J call. CDR1 SGHTS and CDR2 YDEGEE come from the germline V gene. The CDR3 loop spans 15 amino acids. The CDR3 protein is CASPLGSGGSYEQYF. The CDR3 DNA is TGTGCCAGCCCTTTAGGCAGCGGGGGCAGCTACGAGCAGTACTTC.

The chain joins TRBV30 to TRBJ1-2; TRBD1 aligns across 9 bases. This CDR3 is built from 14 residues. Trimming at V came to 5 bases and at J to 7 bases, leaving 11 bases not matched to a gene. Per the germline V gene, CDR1 is GTSNPN and CDR2 is SVGIG (reference sequence). The CDR3 loop is CAWLLTQGAGGYTF. DNA of the CDR3: TGTGCCTGGCTCCTTACACAGGGGGCGGGTGGCTACACCTTC.

The J gene is TRBJ2-7, the V gene TRBV5-6; D may match TRBD1 or TRBD2 (5 bases each). The CDR3 runs to 15 residues. Trimming pared 0 bases from V and 4 bases from J, leaving 14 bases between. In germline, CDR1 is SGHDT, CDR2 YYEEEE. The CDR3 nucleotides are TGTGCCAGCAGCTTGGGGGGGAGCCGGGATTACGAGCAGTACTTC. Its translation: CASSLGGSRDYEQYF.

About this clone: A read error may produce the germline difference seen at one junction end. This sequence joins TRBV5-6 and TRBJ1-6; D gene uncertain. The CDR3 has 15 residues. CDR1 and CDR2 (germline): SGHDT, YYEEEE. The chain's CDR3 is CASGLEIIGSSPLHF. The CDR3 DNA follows: TGTGCCAGCGGCTTGGAAATTATAGGCTCCTCACCCCTCCACTTT. Full variable domain (outside the CDR3, taken from reference TRBV5-6 and TRBJ1-6): DAGVTQSPTHLIKTRGQQVTLRCSPKSGHDTVSWYQQALGQGPQFIFQYYEEEERQRGNFPDRFSGHQFPNYSSELNVNALLLGDSALYLCASGLEIIGSSPLHFGNGTRLTVT.

V usage is TRBV30 and J usage is TRBJ2-5, with D possibly being TRBD2 (6 bases). Germline lookup yields CDR1 GTSNPN and CDR2 SVGIG (reference sequence). The V end was cut by 1 base, the J end by 1 base, with 10 bases between. CDR3 length: 14 amino acids. CDR3 nucleotide sequence: TGTGCCTGGAGTGGGGGGGACTCCCAAGAGACCCAGTACTTC. It encodes CAWSGGDSQETQYF.

By its share, this clone is medium-sized. The chain has TRBV19 and TRBJ1-5, with no clear D. V dropped 3 bases and J dropped 4 bases, with 7 bases sitting between them. CDR3 length equals 13 residues. Per the germline V gene, CDR1 is LNHDA and CDR2 is SQIVND (reference sequence). CDR3 sequence (DNA): TGTGCCAGTAGTATCGGCGGGAATCAGCCCCAGCATTTT. Its protein product is CASSIGGNQPQHF.

V usage is TRBV27 and J usage is TRBJ1-2; D is unresolved. This CDR3 region has 14 residues. The V and J ends lost 7 bases and 2 bases respectively, with 14 bases between them. Germline V gives CDR1 MNHEY, CDR2 SMNVEV (reference sequence). The CDR3 DNA reads as TGTGCCAGCACCCTAGGGCCGGGGAACTATGGCTACACCTTC. This encodes CASTLGPGNYGYTF.

The chain employs TRBV30 and TRBJ2-3, with D possibly TRBD2 on 7 matching bases. The CDR3 extends over 16 amino acids. V was trimmed by 0 bases and J by 2 bases, leaving 15 bases between them. Germline V gene data show CDR1 as GTSNPN and CDR2 as SVGIG (reference sequence). Written as DNA, the CDR3 is TGTGCCTGGAGTGTGAGGGGCGGGGGCCACACAGATACGCAGTATTTT. Translating gives CAWSVRGGGHTDTQYF.

This sequence joins TRBV4-3 and TRBJ1-6, with D unclear. The CDR3 covers 16 residues. V was trimmed by 0 bases and J by 7 bases, leaving 13 bases between them. Germline V CDR1 and CDR2: LGHNA, YSLEER. The CDR3: CASSQDHIGRNSPLHF. The CDR3 DNA reads TGCGCCAGCAGCCAAGATCACATCGGAAGGAATTCACCCCTCCACTTT.

This clone occurred a few times. This rearrangement joins TRBV7-3 to TRBJ2-6; D may be TRBD1 or TRBD2 (5 bases each). With 2 bases removed from V and 2 bases from J, the gap between germline ends came to 13 bases. Germline CDR1 is SGHTA and CDR2 is FQGTGA. The length of the CDR3 is 17 residues. The CDR3, as DNA: TGTGCCAGCAGCTTACTGTCCCTGGGGGCTGGGGCCAACGTCCTGACTTTC. Its protein is CASSLLSLGAGANVLTF.

The chain has TRBV30 and TRBJ1-2; 7 nucleotides agree with TRBD1. Trimming at V came to 3 bases and at J to 7 bases, leaving 5 bases not matched to a gene. This CDR3 is built from 12 residues. From germline, CDR1 is GTSNPN and CDR2 SVGIG (reference sequence). The CDR3 sequence: CAWRQGRGGYTF. As DNA, the CDR3 is TGTGCCTGGAGACAGGGGAGGGGTGGCTACACCTTC.

V and J are TRBV6-6 and TRBJ2-6; the D is unclear. Germline loops: CDR1 MNHNY, CDR2 SVGAGI (reference sequence). This CDR3 region has 13 residues. With 5 bases removed from V and 9 bases from J, the gap between germline ends came to 11 bases. The CDR3 loop is CASSLQEDNVLTF. CDR3 nucleotides: TGTGCCAGCAGTCTACAAGAGGACAACGTCCTGACTTTC.

The chain links TRBV4-3 to TRBJ1-2, with 7 nucleotides matching TRBD1. Germline CDR1 reads LGHNA; CDR2 reads YSLEER. With 0 bases clipped from V and 4 bases from J, the junction kept 2 bases outside the gene matches. This CDR3 spans 14 amino acids. The CDR3 region is CASSQDRGGYGYTF. The CDR3 DNA is TGCGCCAGCAGCCAAGACAGGGGGGGCTATGGCTACACCTTC.

This clone was seen only a few times. The chain employs TRBV30 and TRBJ2-7; 11 bases are shared with TRBD1. Per germline, CDR1 GTSNPN and CDR2 SVGIG (reference sequence). The CDR3 is 13 amino acids. Trimming took 8 bases from V and 5 from J; bases not matched to a gene: 8. CDR3 region: CAESRDRGNEQYF. DNA for the CDR3: TGTGCCGAATCCCGGGACAGGGGGAACGAGCAGTACTTC.

This clone was seen a handful of times. This rearrangement joins TRBV25-1 to TRBJ1-5; D is ambiguous. The ends were cut back, 1 base at V and 2 bases at J, with 6 bases in the middle. Germline values: CDR1 MGHDK, CDR2 SYGVNS. The CDR3 runs to 14 residues. CDR3 residues: CASSESLGNQPQHF. For the CDR3, the DNA is TGTGCCAGCAGTGAATCCCTCGGCAATCAGCCCCAGCATTTT. The full variable domain, rest sourced from reference TRBV25-1 and TRBJ1-5, is EADIYQTPRYLVIGTGKKITLECSQTMGHDKMYWYQQDPGMELHLIHYSYGVNSTEKGDLSSESTVSRIRTEHFPLTLESARPSHTSQYLCASSESLGNQPQHFGDGTRLSIL.

The V call is TRBV6-5, the J call TRBJ1-6; TRBD1 agrees at 7 bases. Germline V lookup: CDR1 MNHEY, CDR2 SVGAGI. V dropped 4 bases and J dropped 7; count of bases not matched to a gene: 7. This CDR3 has 15 amino acids. The CDR3 is CASSFLQGYNSPLHF. The CDR3 DNA follows: TGTGCCAGCAGTTTCCTACAGGGGTACAATTCACCCCTCCACTTT.

This clone was observed a handful of times. The chain has TRBV28 and TRBJ1-2; D ambiguous. Germline loops: CDR1 MDHEN, CDR2 SYDVKM. The CDR3 sequence is 14 residues long. Trimming took 3 bases from V and 0 from J, leaving 8 bases between them. CDR3 loop: CASSFGQTNYGYTF. The CDR3 bases are TGTGCCAGCAGTTTCGGGCAGACTAACTATGGCTACACCTTC.

V gene TRBV19 combines with J gene TRBJ1-2; 10 nucleotides align to TRBD1. The CDR3 loop spans 13 amino acids. The trim removed 3 bases at V and 6 bases at J, leaving 1 base unmatched. CDR1 and CDR2 (germline): LNHDA, SQIVND (reference sequence). This chain's CDR3 is CASSIGQGDGYTF. DNA of the CDR3: TGTGCCAGTAGTATCGGACAGGGGGATGGCTACACCTTC. Supplemented by reference TRBV19 and TRBJ1-2, the full variable domain reads DGGITQSPKYLFRKEGQNVTLSCEQNLNHDAMYWYRQDPGQGLRLIYYSQIVNDFQKGDIAEGYSVSREKKESFPLTVTSAQKNPTAFYLCASSIGQGDGYTFGSGTRLTVV.

The chain links TRBV27 to TRBJ2-7, with 8 bases identical to TRBD2. The CDR3 covers 14 residues. CDR1 and CDR2 from the germline V gene are MNHEY and SMNVEV (reference sequence). The V and J ends lost 5 bases and 6 bases, in that order; junction bases with no gene match: 9. CDR3 sequence: CASSPLGRAVEQYF. The CDR3 DNA is TGTGCCAGCAGTCCTCTCGGGAGGGCGGTCGAGCAGTACTTC.

The chain couples TRBV6-1 to TRBJ2-3; TRBD2 matches 8 bases. This CDR3 contains 15 residues. Germline assignment: CDR1 MNHNS and CDR2 SASEGT. Trimming at V came to 2 bases and at J to 4 bases, leaving 5 bases not matched to a gene. CDR3 protein: CASSERAGGPDTQYF. In DNA, the CDR3 is TGTGCCAGCAGTGAAAGGGCGGGGGGTCCAGATACGCAGTATTTT.

This chain links TRBV4-1 with TRBJ2-1; TRBD2 aligns across 11 bases. CDR3 length equals 18 residues. Germline loops: CDR1 MGHRA, CDR2 YSYEKL. The ends lost 3 bases at V and 4 bases at J; junction bases unmatched: 11. The CDR3 region is CASSHDTIAGGGYNEQFF. The DNA of the CDR3 is TGCGCCAGCAGCCACGACACCATAGCGGGGGGGGGATACAATGAGCAGTTCTTC.

V is TRBV6-5 and J is TRBJ1-6, with TRBD1 as a possible D gene (5 bases). V shed 5 bases and J shed 4 bases, with 12 bases lying between them. CDR1 MNHEY and CDR2 SVGAGI come from the germline V gene. The CDR3 is 15 residues long. CDR3: CASSPGAKYNSPLHF. In DNA, the CDR3 is TGTGCCAGCAGTCCCGGGGCGAAATATAATTCACCCCTCCACTTT.